This T cell receptor beta chain was captured by sequencing in a study of blood T cell repertoires in COVID-19. V lost 2 bases to trimming and J lost 5 bases, with 12 bases between them. CDR1 MNHNY and CDR2 SVGAGI come from the germline V gene (reference sequence). This CDR3 is built from 14 residues. Original processing methods: Estimation of nucleated cell counts was performed using reference gene primer amplification. This table comes from immunoSEQ multiplex PCR, and its TCRdb copy is limited to in-frame clones, with some not included. V, J and clone size are taken as reported in that table, and D and trimming were inferred from the DNA itself. The sample includes 300,000 to 400,000 clones, roughly 90% of them seen just once.

The V call is TRBV6-6, the J call TRBJ1-1, with D maybe TRBD1 (5 bases). The material sequenced was peripheral blood. This TCR derives from a woman aged 70-85 years with COVID-19, enrolled during active disease. CDR3 region: CASSYGIRGTEAFF. In DNA form, the CDR3 reads TGTGCCAGCAGTTACGGGATAAGGGGAACTGAAGCTTTCTTT.